This T cell receptor beta chain is from a study of T cells in placental villitis. About the investigation overall: To test an allograft-versus-infection hypothesis, the study compared placental TCR-beta repertoires across three groups: villitis of unknown etiology, unaffected controls matched for gestational age, and infectious villitis.

V sheds 0 bases and J sheds 4 bases, leaving 12 bases between their ends. CDR1 and CDR2 were assigned from the germline V gene as MNHEY and SVGAGI. From the cysteine through the phenylalanine, the CDR3 covers 15 amino acids. The only DNA kept is the CDR3, 45 bases in frame from the first base. Regarding this clone: The antigen it recognizes is unknown. Per-nucleotide qualities are absent, and no much larger clonotype sits a single base away.

Study-wide conclusions, independent of this receptor: CMV-specific clone frequencies were higher in infectious CMV cases than in villitis of unknown etiology (approximately 0.011 vs 0.001), and the villitis of unknown etiology frequencies did not differ from those of controls. Sequencing bulk tissue could not tell helper, regulatory or cytotoxic T cells apart, could not separate maternal from fetal T cells, and left out gamma-delta receptors. Because the paraffin blocks included small amounts of decidua, some of the captured T cells, particularly in controls, may have been decidual rather than villous infiltrates. Higher clonality was observed in villitis of unknown etiology placentae than in controls (median 0.057 versus 0.006, p=0.0025), a finding indicative of clonal expansion. In villitis of unknown etiology, the expanded clones were mostly private to each individual placenta, which suggests that there was no single initiating antigen.

Nine to ten placentae had a pathological diagnosis of high-grade villitis of unknown etiology and were chosen using the Amsterdam Criteria. Compared with both the control and infectious villitis groups, mothers with villitis of unknown etiology had significantly higher gravidity and parity as well as more prior miscarriages. Placentae were collected after delivery and underwent gross and histological evaluation before archival tissue selection. Five 10-micron scrolls were cut from each FFPE block, and DNA was then isolated using the AllPrep DNA/RNA FFPE Tissue kit. NanoDrop was used to check DNA concentration and purity, while a Bioanalyzer was used to assess RNA quality. The immunoSEQ v4 bias-controlled multiplex PCR assay, performed blinded to group allocation, was used to amplify TCR-beta CDR3 regions from genomic DNA. To estimate the quantities of nucleated cells and T cells in each sample, reference gene primers were added alongside the TCR-beta primers. Sequencing of the libraries was performed on an Illumina MiSeq with a 100-cycle paired-end protocol. The original methods were these. Diversity and richness were calculated in immunoSEQ Analyzer software; richness by iChao1, clonality based on Pielou evenness and Shannon diversity (0-1, higher means less diverse). CDR3 amino acid sequences with V/J genes were queried against VDJdb for CMV, EBV and influenza A specificities using confidence 3 and substitution 2. The Morisita-Horn index was used to assess how much TCR-beta amino acid clonotypes overlapped between the villitis of unknown etiology, infectious villitis and control repertoires. The clones in this table, taken by TCRdb from immuneACCESS, are in-frame only. Not every clone is retained; where verified, under half of the shortfall comes from an unresolved V gene, and the cause of the rest is unknown. That table supplies the V and J calls and clone size; D and trimming were determined from the DNA. Present in this sample are around 1,600 clones, around four fifths of which were seen just once. The ten largest clones add up to roughly 8% of the sample.

This TCR was sampled from a human patient with villitis of unknown etiology; the placental T cells may come from both mother and fetus. The V and J segments used are TRBV6-5 and TRBJ1-2, with TRBD1 tentatively as D gene (5 bases match). Sample: placental tissue containing maternal and fetal cells. The CDR3 protein sequence reads: CASSYSAGQSYGYTF. The nucleotides are TGTGCCAGCAGTTACTCGGCAGGGCAAAGCTATGGCTACACCTTC.